One and the same sample provided the 3 T cell receptor beta chains below, sequenced in a study of CD8+CD57+ T cells in acquired aplastic anemia (dated by TCRdb to 2016 to 2019). The sample was run on an Illumina HiSeq 2000. Genomic DNA was used as template for profiling of TCR beta VDJ combinations and CDR3 sequences. Clones were called with MiXCR by TCRdb after fastp trimmed the public reads at Q25, and only in-frame beta chains were retained. Rows are combined by CDR3 protein, so each entry shows the most common genes and DNA. This sample comprises 200,000 to 250,000 distinct CDR3 sequences, over 55% of them detected only once. The top ten clones comprise roughly 61% of the sample. Patients chosen for sequencing had shown expansion of CD8+CD57+ cells by flow cytometry. Sample: sorted CD4+, CD8+, or CD8+CD57+ T cells (not recorded which) from PBMCs. These receptors were taken from a human donor with aplastic anemia.

V usage is TRBV20-1 and J usage is TRBJ2-7; maybe TRBD2 (6 bases). Trimming pared 0 bases from V and 3 bases from J, leaving 9 bases between. CDR1 and CDR2 (germline): DFQATT, SNEGSKA (reference sequence). The CDR3 extends over 13 amino acids. The CDR3 sequence: CSARDGTRYEQYF. The CDR3 nucleotides are TGCAGTGCTAGAGATGGGACTCGCTACGAGCAGTACTTC.

This sequence joins TRBV10-1 and TRBJ2-5; D uncertain. CDR1 is WNHNN and CDR2 is SYGVQD in the germline V gene (reference sequence). V was trimmed by 4 bases and J by 7 bases, leaving 16 bases between them. The CDR3 is made up of 14 amino acids. Written as DNA, the CDR3 is TGCGCCAGCAGTGGACTCGGGCCCCGGTGGACCCAGTACTTC. Translating gives CASSGLGPRWTQYF.

The genes are TRBV7-9 and TRBJ1-1; TRBD1 agrees at 8 bases. This CDR3 is 12 amino acids long. Germline CDR1 SEHNR, CDR2 FQNEAQ (reference sequence). The V gene end was trimmed by 3 bases and the J gene end by 8 bases; junction bases not matched to a gene: 2. The CDR3, as DNA: TGTGCCAGCAGCTTTGGGGACAGGGAAGCTTTCTTT. Encoded protein: CASSFGDREAFF.